These T cell receptor beta chains were read from a single sample in a study of cytomegalovirus exposure and HLA in healthy donors. Assay: immunoSEQ multiplex PCR; the TCRdb copy retains only in-frame clones and omits some. In the table there are about 160,000 clones, roughly 84% of which are singletons. The sequenced sample consisted of PBMCs. The receptors stem from a man aged 30-40 years in good health and CMV-seronegative. Both conserved end residues are part of each CDR3. A D gene is named only where the DNA matches it firmly. Size is omitted from some rows. Given values are once, few, many or a class for expanded clones.

D gene | clone size | J gene | V gene | CDR3 protein | CDR3 DNA
NA | NA | TRBJ2-5 | TRBV2 | CASSQETQYF | TGTGCCAGCAGTCAGGAGACCCAGTACTTC
NA | NA | TRBJ1-2 | TRBV15 | CATSRAGEHYGYTF | TGTGCCACCAGCAGAGCAGGGGAACACTATGGCTACACCTTC
TRBD1 | NA | TRBJ2-7 | TRBV23-1 | CASSQSHRGPIYEQYF | TGCGCCAGCAGTCAATCGCACAGGGGCCCCATATACGAGCAGTACTTC
NA | NA | TRBJ1-1 | TRBV18 | CASFGGATANTEAFF | TGTGCCAGCTTCGGGGGGGCGACAGCGAACACTGAAGCTTTCTTT
TRBD2 | once | TRBJ2-1 | TRBV19 | CASSKARDYNNNEQFF | TGTGCCAGTAGTAAAGCCCGGGACTACAACAACAATGAGCAGTTCTTC
TRBD2 | NA | TRBJ2-3 | TRBV4-2 | CASSQDRLAGGPWGDTQYF | TGTGCCAGCAGCCAAGATCGACTAGCGGGAGGGCCTTGGGGAGATACGCAGTATTTT
TRBD1 | few | TRBJ1-2 | TRBV13 | CASSTRGQGVILYTF | TGTGCCAGCAGCACCAGGGGACAGGGTGTCATACTCTACACCTTC
NA | once | TRBJ1-4 | TRBV7-9 | CASSVYQGQPATNEKLFF | TGTGCCAGCAGTGTCTACCAGGGACAACCTGCAACTAATGAAAAACTGTTTTTT
TRBD2 | NA | TRBJ2-5 | TRBV10-3 | CAPTGTSGKETQYF | TGTGCCCCGACCGGGACTAGCGGCAAAGAGACCCAGTACTTC
NA | NA | TRBJ2-7 | TRBV7-6 | CASSLPGSYEQYF | TGTGCCAGCAGCTTACCAGGTTCTTACGAGCAGTACTTC
NA | NA | TRBJ2-1 | TRBV9 | CASNGGGSYNEQFF | TGTGCCAGCAATGGGGGGGGCAGTTACAATGAGCAGTTCTTC
NA | NA | TRBJ2-2 | TRBV5-1 | CASSLDRVTGELFF | TGCGCCAGCAGCTTGGACAGGGTCACCGGGGAGCTGTTTTTT
NA | NA | TRBJ1-1 | TRBV7-9 | CSSSLGQGVSAEAFF | TGTTCCAGCAGCTTAGGTCAGGGCGTCTCCGCTGAAGCTTTCTTT
TRBD1 | NA | TRBJ1-1 | TRBV19 | CASSIGTGNTEAFF | TGTGCCAGTAGTATAGGGACAGGGAACACTGAAGCTTTCTTT
NA | few | TRBJ2-1 | TRBV25-1 | CASSEEEGGSYNEQFF | TGTGCCAGCAGTGAAGAGGAGGGGGGGTCCTACAATGAGCAGTTCTTC
NA | NA | TRBJ1-5 | TRBV2 | CASTQGTSNQPQHF | TGTGCCAGCACTCAGGGAACCAGCAATCAGCCCCAGCATTTT
TRBD1 | NA | TRBJ2-2 | TRBV7-9 | CASIGTVTTGELFF | TGTGCCAGCATTGGGACAGTCACCACCGGGGAGCTGTTTTTT
TRBD1 | NA | TRBJ2-2 | TRBV27 | CASSPRTGAGELFF | TGTGCCAGCAGTCCCCGGACAGGGGCCGGGGAGCTGTTTTTT
TRBD1 | NA | TRBJ2-5 | TRBV2 | CASSETGVGETQYF | TGTGCCAGCAGTGAAACAGGGGTTGGGGAGACCCAGTACTTC
TRBD1 | few | TRBJ1-2 | TRBV5-6 | CASSFGQGGGYTF | TGTGCCAGCAGCTTCGGACAGGGAGGTGGCTACACCTTC
NA | NA | TRBJ1-2 | TRBV11-3 | CASVRQGRITF | TGTGCCAGCGTTCGGCAGGGGCGTATCACCTTC
NA | NA | TRBJ2-3 | TRBV5-4 | CASRGPSTDTQYF | TGTGCCAGCAGGGGCCCTAGCACAGATACGCAGTATTTT
NA | NA | TRBJ2-7 | TRBV7-9 | CASSLGTGLPGEQYF | TGTGCCAGCAGCTTAGGAACGGGACTCCCGGGAGAGCAGTACTTC
NA | once | TRBJ1-2 | TRBV9 | CASSVVGWDIAGYTF | TGTGCCAGCAGCGTAGTTGGATGGGACATCGCTGGCTACACCTTC
TRBD1 | once | TRBJ1-2 | TRBV2 | CASSDRTGGIPYGYTF | TGTGCCAGCAGTGACCGGACAGGGGGCATCCCCTATGGCTACACCTTC
NA | few | TRBJ2-1 | TRBV11-3 | CASSLDPARGSYNEQFF | TGTGCCAGCAGCTTAGATCCGGCCCGAGGCTCCTACAATGAGCAGTTCTTC
NA | NA | TRBJ1-1 | TRBV29-1 | CSVGQLTNTEAFF | TGCAGCGTTGGCCAGTTAACAAACACTGAAGCTTTCTTT
NA | NA | TRBJ2-5 | TRBV30 | CAWTLSGLLPETQYF | TGTGCCTGGACCCTTAGCGGCCTGCTACCAGAGACCCAGTACTTC
NA | NA | TRBJ2-2 | TRBV28 | CASSQTRLLPRELFF | TGTGCCAGCAGTCAGACACGTCTCCTTCCTCGGGAGCTGTTTTTT
NA | few | TRBJ2-6 | TRBV12-5 | CASGLDSGVYGANVLTF | TGTGCTAGTGGTTTGGACTCGGGGGTGTACGGGGCCAACGTCCTGACTTTC
TRBD2 | NA | TRBJ2-1 | TRBV5-1 | CASSRRGGLAGPSEQFF | TGCGCCAGCAGCCGGAGGGGGGGGCTAGCGGGGCCGAGTGAGCAGTTCTTC
TRBD2 | NA | TRBJ2-1 | TRBV11-3 | CASSLWGGLAERNNEQFF | TGTGCCAGCAGCTTATGGGGGGGACTAGCGGAGAGGAACAATGAGCAGTTCTTC
NA | NA | TRBJ2-7 | TRBV29-1 | CSVEEPDNYEQYF | TGCAGCGTTGAAGAACCGGACAACTACGAGCAGTACTTC
NA | NA | TRBJ2-1 | TRBV5-4 | CASSPREGTWNEQFF | TGTGCCAGCAGCCCCCGAGAGGGTACTTGGAATGAGCAGTTCTTC
TRBD2 | NA | TRBJ2-7 | TRBV4-1 | CASSQSRSGGGREQYF | TGCGCCAGCAGCCAGAGTCGGAGCGGGGGGGGTCGCGAGCAGTACTTC
NA | NA | TRBJ1-2 | TRBV27 | CASSLSGSQGGYTF | TGTGCCAGCAGTTTATCGGGCAGTCAGGGTGGCTACACCTTC
TRBD1 | NA | TRBJ2-1 | TRBV25-1 | CASSEPRTGNNEQFF | TGTGCCAGCAGTGAACCCCGGACAGGTAACAATGAGCAGTTCTTC
NA | once | TRBJ2-5 | TRBV19 | CASSTGGASSRETQYF | TGTGCCAGTAGTACCGGAGGCGCTAGCAGTAGGGAGACCCAGTACTTC
TRBD1 | NA | TRBJ1-1 | TRBV2 | CASSGRTGLTEAFF | TGTGCCAGCAGTGGAAGGACAGGGTTGACTGAAGCTTTCTTT
NA | NA | TRBJ2-3 | TRBV19 | CASSIGWAGTDTQYF | TGTGCCAGTAGTATCGGCTGGGCTGGCACAGATACGCAGTATTTT
TRBD2 | NA | TRBJ2-7 | TRBV27 | CASRPGLEYEQYF | TGTGCCAGCAGGCCGGGACTAGAGTACGAGCAGTACTTC
NA | once | TRBJ2-7 | TRBV7-2 | CASSLRIPPYEQYF | TGTGCCAGCAGCTTGAGGATACCGCCCTACGAGCAGTACTTC
NA | once | TRBJ1-1 | TRBV7-8 | CASSLGGTGEAFF | TGTGCCAGCAGCTTAGGGGGGACTGGAGAAGCTTTCTTT
TRBD2 | NA | TRBJ2-1 | TRBV7-6 | CASSRTPLAGGQPYNEQFF | TGTGCCAGCAGCCGAACACCCCTAGCGGGAGGCCAACCCTACAATGAGCAGTTCTTC
TRBD1 | NA | TRBJ1-1 | TRBV30 | CASGQGTNTEAFF | TGTGCCTCAGGACAGGGAACGAACACTGAAGCTTTCTTT
NA | NA | TRBJ1-2 | TRBV5-1 | CASSSLGQDYGYTF | TGCGCCAGCAGCTCGTTGGGGCAGGACTATGGCTACACCTTC
TRBD1 | NA | TRBJ1-5 | TRBV5-8 | CASSAGQYSNQPQHF | TGTGCCAGCAGCGCGGGACAGTATAGCAATCAGCCCCAGCATTTT
TRBD1 | once | TRBJ1-1 | TRBV19 | CASSRQGAVTEAFF | TGTGCCAGTAGTCGGCAGGGGGCGGTCACTGAAGCTTTCTTT
NA | once | TRBJ2-5 | TRBV5-1 | CASSLSVETQYF | TGCGCCAGCAGCTTGTCCGTAGAGACCCAGTACTTC
NA | once | TRBJ2-2 | TRBV29-1 | CSAVRGADTGELFF | TGCAGCGCCGTCAGGGGGGCCGACACCGGGGAGCTGTTTTTT